This T cell receptor (beta chain) was obtained from a study of blood T cell repertoires in COVID-19. Study-wide context: Acute-phase and convalescent COVID-19 samples originated in the United States, Italy and Spain.

As processed by the authors: By means of reference gene primer amplification, nucleated cell counts were estimated. Using immunoSEQ multiplex PCR, the repertoire was profiled, and TCRdb retains in-frame clones only, with some absent. From that table come the V and J calls and clone size; the DNA was used to work out D and trimming. The sample lists about 56,000 clones; 80% to 90% were seen once. From germline, CDR1 is MNHEY and CDR2 SVGAGI. There are 15 residues in the CDR3. Trimming removed 5 bases from V and 5 bases from J; junction bases left unmatched: 8. Specimen: peripheral blood. J is TRBJ2-2 and V is TRBV6-5; 7 bases are a match to TRBD2. The sequence was obtained from a woman in her sixties or seventies with COVID-19, enrolled during active disease. The CDR3 is CASSPGTTNTGELFF. In DNA form, the CDR3 reads TGTGCCAGCAGTCCCGGGACTACAAATACCGGGGAGCTGTTTTTT.